The 17 T cell receptor beta chains given below trace back to one sample, sequenced in a study of cytomegalovirus exposure and HLA in healthy donors. The PCR contained 60 Vbeta and 13 Jbeta primers. Sequencing used immunoSEQ multiplex PCR; TCRdb keeps in-frame clones, though not all of them. The profile covers just over 150,000 clones, with nearly 80% appearing a single time and just over 3% taken by the ten largest. Sequencing was done on a sample of PBMCs. The source of these receptors is a woman between 40 and 55 years old in good health and CMV-seronegative.

This clone occurred a few times. The chain joins TRBV5-1 to TRBJ2-2; 7 bases are a match to TRBD1. The CDR3 runs to 16 residues. Per germline, CDR1 SGHRS and CDR2 YFSETQ. With V trimmed by 3 bases and J by 2 bases, 7 bases remained unmatched. CDR3 sequence (DNA): TGCGCCAGCAGCTACCGGGACAGCCCTAACACCGGGGAGCTGTTTTTT. Translating it yields CASSYRDSPNTGELFF.

This clone was detected a few times. The chain has TRBV4-1 and TRBJ2-1, with D possibly TRBD1 on 6 matching bases. Trimming left V 3 bases short and J 10 bases short, with 10 bases between. Germline CDR1 is MGHRA and CDR2 is YSYEKL. The CDR3 covers 12 residues. Written as DNA, the CDR3 is TGCGCCAGCAGCCAGACTCAGGGGGAGCAGTTCTTC. Amino acids: CASSQTQGEQFF.

The chain carries TRBV4-1 and TRBJ1-5, with a weak D call TRBD1 (6 bases). The CDR3 is made up of 18 amino acids. Germline V CDR1 and CDR2: MGHRA, YSYEKL. V lost 0 bases and J lost 9, with 24 bases in between. For the CDR3, the DNA is TGCGCCAGCAGCCAAGACGGCGGACAGCCTAAGGGTTTCAGGCCCCAGCATTTT. Its protein is CASSQDGGQPKGFRPQHF.

Written as DNA, the CDR3 is TGTGCCAGCAGCTTAGGTAACCAGCGGGGGTACAATGAGCAGTTCTTC. Translating it yields CASSLGNQRGYNEQFF. V usage is TRBV7-9 and J usage is TRBJ2-1; 8 bases align to TRBD2. CDR1 SEHNR and CDR2 FQNEAQ come from the germline V gene (reference sequence). This CDR3 is built from 16 residues. The ends lost 1 base at V and 4 bases at J; junction bases unmatched: 6.

The rearrangement uses TRBV18 and TRBJ1-2; D gene uncertain. The CDR3 is 15 residues long. The germline CDR1 and CDR2 sequences are KGHSH and LQKENI. The V end lost 6 bases, the J end lost 2 bases, and 16 bases lay between the germline ends. The CDR3 nucleotides are TGTGCCAGCTCCCCAGCGGTGGGTCCAAACTATGGCTACACCTTC. This sequence encodes CASSPAVGPNYGYTF.

In regard to this clone: The junction does not match germline at one end; this may be a read error. V usage is TRBV7-9 and J usage is TRBJ1-1, with TRBD1 matching over 8 bases. CDR3 length: 12 residues. From germline, CDR1 is SEHNR and CDR2 FQNEAQ (reference sequence). CDR3 bases: TGTTCCAGCAGCCAGACAGGGGTAGGAGCTTTCTTT. Residues: CSSSQTGVGAFF.

The V and J genes are TRBV19 and TRBJ2-6, with 10 nucleotides matching TRBD1. The V and J ends lost 5 bases and 0 bases, in that order; junction bases with no gene match: 7. The CDR3 runs 18 residues. Germline-derived CDR1 and CDR2 are LNHDA and SQIVND (reference sequence). CDR3: CASSALGQGNSGANVLTF. The CDR3 DNA follows: TGTGCCAGTAGTGCCCTGGGACAGGGGAACTCTGGGGCCAACGTCCTGACTTTC.

The genes are TRBV5-5 and TRBJ1-2; TRBD1 agrees at 7 bases. The CDR3 sequence is 17 residues long. V trimming: 2 bases; J trimming: 1 base; junction bases outside the gene matches: 11. The V gene's germline CDR1 is SGHKS and CDR2 YYEKEE (reference sequence). The CDR3 sequence is CASSFQTGPLSNYGYTF. The CDR3 DNA reads as TGTGCCAGCAGCTTTCAGACAGGGCCCCTGAGTAACTATGGCTACACCTTC.

This chain's CDR3 is CASSESRQGLTEQYF. DNA for the CDR3: TGTGCCAGCAGTGAGAGTCGTCAGGGTTTAACCGAGCAGTACTTC. The chain joins TRBV6-1 to TRBJ2-7; D is perhaps TRBD1 (5 bases). The CDR3 length is 15 residues. CDR1 is MNHNS and CDR2 is SASEGT in the germline V gene. Trimming removed 3 bases from V and 6 bases from J, with 18 bases in between.

The V call is TRBV6-1, the J call TRBJ1-5, with 8 positions matching TRBD1. CDR3 length: 13 amino acids. Germline V gene data show CDR1 as MNHNS and CDR2 as SASEGT. Unmatched junction bases numbered 4, after V lost 7 bases and J lost 5 bases. This chain's CDR3 is CASKLQGDQPQHF. The CDR3 nucleotides are TGTGCCAGCAAGCTACAGGGGGATCAGCCCCAGCATTTT.

This clone was detected a few times. The CDR3: CASSELNRGIYQPQHF. In DNA form, the CDR3 reads TGTGCCAGCAGTGAGCTCAACAGGGGGATTTATCAGCCCCAGCATTTT. The chain couples TRBV6-1 to TRBJ1-5; 8 bases align to TRBD1. CDR1 and CDR2 from the germline V gene are MNHNS and SASEGT. The length of the CDR3 is 16 residues. V lost 3 bases, J lost 5 bases, and 9 bases stayed unmatched.

The chain has TRBV11-2 and TRBJ1-2; D might be TRBD1 (6 bases). The CDR3 is made up of 14 amino acids. The V and J ends lost 5 bases and 2 bases respectively, with 12 bases between them. The germline V gene has CDR1 SGHAT and CDR2 FQNNGV. In DNA, the CDR3 is TGTGCCAGCAGCCCTGGGGGCGGAAACTATGGCTACACCTTC. Encoded protein: CASSPGGGNYGYTF.

In its sample, this clone was seen once. This rearrangement joins TRBV7-9 to TRBJ2-7; D not certain. Germline V lookup: CDR1 SEHNR, CDR2 FQNEAQ (reference sequence). Deletions cut 3 bases from V and 2 bases from J, with 11 bases between. CDR3 length: 14 amino acids. CDR3 DNA: TGTGCCAGCAGCTTGACTCTTCCCCCCTACGAGCAGTACTTC. Translation gives CASSLTLPPYEQYF.

The chain joins TRBV2 to TRBJ1-4; the D gene is possibly TRBD1 (6 bases). The CDR3 sequence is 13 residues long. Germline CDR1 and CDR2: SNHLY and FYNNEI. Trimming pared 6 bases from V and 8 bases from J, leaving 13 bases between. CDR3 loop: CASRGGPREKLFF. DNA for the CDR3: TGTGCCAGCAGGGGGGGGCCTAGGGAAAAACTGTTTTTT.

The gene calls are TRBV9 and TRBJ1-5; D gene uncertain. The CDR3 length is 14 residues. Trimming left V 0 bases short and J 6 bases short, with 10 bases between. Looked up from germline, CDR1 is SGDLS and CDR2 is YYNGEE. The CDR3 DNA follows: TGTGCCAGCAGCGTAGAGGCAGGTAGTCAGCCCCAGCATTTT. This translates into CASSVEAGSQPQHF.

The chain joins TRBV28 to TRBJ2-7; the D is unclear. V gave up 5 bases and J gave up 4 bases, with 9 bases separating them. Per germline, CDR1 MDHEN and CDR2 SYDVKM. The CDR3 loop spans 12 amino acids. The CDR3 DNA sequence: TGTGCCAGCAGTCCTCGGTGGTACGAGCAGTACTTC. It specifies CASSPRWYEQYF.

This chain uses TRBV9 with TRBJ1-2; TRBD1 might be the D (6 bases). CDR3 length equals 14 residues. Trimming removed 1 base at V and 2 bases at J, with 9 bases between. Germline-derived CDR1 and CDR2 are SGDLS and YYNGEE. CDR3 bases: TGTGCCAGCAGCGTAATACAGGGAAACTATGGCTACACCTTC. It specifies CASSVIQGNYGYTF.